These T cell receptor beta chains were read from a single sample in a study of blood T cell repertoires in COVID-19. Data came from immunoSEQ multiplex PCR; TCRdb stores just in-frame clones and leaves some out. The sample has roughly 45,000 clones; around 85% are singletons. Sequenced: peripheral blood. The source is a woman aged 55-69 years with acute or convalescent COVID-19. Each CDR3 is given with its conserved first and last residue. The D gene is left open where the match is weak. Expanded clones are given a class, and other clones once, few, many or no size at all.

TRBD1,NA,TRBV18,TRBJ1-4,CASSPGQGVEKLFF,TGTGCCAGCTCACCCGGACAGGGGGTTGAAAAACTGTTTTTT
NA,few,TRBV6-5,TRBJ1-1,CASSYSKVSTEAFF,TGTGCCAGCAGTTACTCGAAAGTGAGCACTGAAGCTTTCTTT
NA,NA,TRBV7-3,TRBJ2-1,CASSPINFRPGFYNEQFF,TGTGCCAGCAGCCCCATAAATTTTAGGCCCGGGTTTTACAATGAGCAGTTCTTC
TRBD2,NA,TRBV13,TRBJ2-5,CASSLVVAGGRQETQYF,TGTGCCAGCAGCTTAGTGGTGGCGGGAGGCAGACAAGAGACCCAGTACTTC
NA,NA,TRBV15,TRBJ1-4,CATSARPALGKLFF,TGTGCCACCAGCGCGAGGCCCGCGTTGGGAAAACTGTTTTTT
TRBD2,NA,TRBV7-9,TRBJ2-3,CASSLELAGETGDTQYF,TGTGCCAGCAGCTTAGAACTAGCGGGGGAGACGGGAGATACGCAGTATTTT
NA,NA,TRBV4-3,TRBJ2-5,CASSQDLYSQETQYF,TGCGCCAGCAGCCAAGATCTCTATTCTCAAGAGACCCAGTACTTC
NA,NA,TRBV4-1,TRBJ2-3,CASSYGLPSTDTQYF,TGCGCCAGCAGCTACGGACTACCCAGCACAGATACGCAGTATTTT
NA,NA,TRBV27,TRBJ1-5,CASSLFRRGDSNQPQHF,TGTGCCAGCAGTTTATTCCGGCGAGGAGATAGCAATCAGCCCCAGCATTTT
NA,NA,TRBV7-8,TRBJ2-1,CASSPSGGSYNEQFF,TGTGCCAGCAGCCCCTCGGGCGGGTCCTACAATGAGCAGTTCTTC
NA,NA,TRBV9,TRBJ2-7,CASSVGLQTYEQYF,TGTGCCAGCAGCGTCGGTCTGCAAACCTACGAGCAGTACTTC
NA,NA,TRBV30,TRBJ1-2,CAWSEGGDYGYTF,TGTGCCTGGAGTGAGGGAGGGGACTATGGCTACACCTTC
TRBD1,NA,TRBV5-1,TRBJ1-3,CASSPTGVSGNTIYF,TGCGCCAGCAGCCCGACAGGGGTCTCTGGAAACACCATATATTTT
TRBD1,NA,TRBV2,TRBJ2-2,CASIGQGWTGELFF,TGTGCCAGCATCGGACAGGGTTGGACCGGGGAGCTGTTTTTT
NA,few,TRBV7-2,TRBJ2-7,CASSPVGGAGNYEQYF,TGTGCCAGCAGCCCAGTAGGGGGGGCAGGGAACTACGAGCAGTACTTC
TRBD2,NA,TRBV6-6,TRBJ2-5,CASNKWGGETQYF,TGTGCCAGCAATAAATGGGGGGGAGAGACCCAGTACTTC
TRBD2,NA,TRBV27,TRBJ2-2,CASSLSGTNTGELFF,TGTGCCAGCAGTTTAAGCGGGACGAACACCGGGGAGCTGTTTTTT
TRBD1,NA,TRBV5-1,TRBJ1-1,CASSTDRGNTEAFF,TGCGCCAGCAGCACAGACAGGGGAAACACTGAAGCTTTCTTT
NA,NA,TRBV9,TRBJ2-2,CASSVSTGELFF,TGTGCCAGCAGCGTATCGACCGGGGAGCTGTTTTTT
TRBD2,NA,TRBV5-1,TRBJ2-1,CASSPTSGIGNEQFF,TGCGCCAGCAGTCCGACTAGCGGGATAGGCAATGAGCAGTTCTTC
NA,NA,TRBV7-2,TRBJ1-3,CASSLGGLAGGNTIYF,TGTGCCAGCAGCTTAGGAGGACTAGCGGGTGGAAACACCATATATTTT
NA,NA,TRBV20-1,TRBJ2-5,CSALQETQYF,TGCAGTGCTCTCCAAGAGACCCAGTACTTC
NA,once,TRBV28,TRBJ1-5,CASTDPSGGILPNQPQHF,TGTGCCAGCACCGATCCATCGGGGGGGATTCTGCCCAATCAGCCCCAGCATTTT
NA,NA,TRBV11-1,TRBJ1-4,CASSPYPGDTNEKLFF,TGTGCCAGCAGCCCCTACCCCGGAGATACTAATGAAAAACTGTTTTTT
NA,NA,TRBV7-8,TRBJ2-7,CASSLGTVAKPYEQYF,TGTGCCAGCAGCTTAGGAACGGTAGCGAAGCCCTACGAGCAGTACTTC
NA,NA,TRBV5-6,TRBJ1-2,CASSFLASGGYTF,TGTGCCAGCAGCTTCCTAGCGTCAGGCGGCTACACCTTC
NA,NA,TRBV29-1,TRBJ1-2,CSVTARGGYTF,TGCAGCGTTACAGCTCGGGGTGGCTACACCTTC
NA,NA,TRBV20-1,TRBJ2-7,CSASIGTNYEQYF,TGCAGTGCTAGTATCGGGACAAATTACGAGCAGTACTTC
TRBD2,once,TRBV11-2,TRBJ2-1,CASSKNSGSAYNEQFF,TGTGCCAGCAGCAAAAATAGCGGGAGTGCCTACAATGAGCAGTTCTTC
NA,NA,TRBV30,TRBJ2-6,CAWSVGGSGANVLTF,TGTGCCTGGAGTGTGGGCGGGTCTGGGGCCAACGTCCTGACTTTC
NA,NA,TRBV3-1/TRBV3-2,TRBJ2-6,CASSQQRGTGANVLTF,TGTGCCAGCAGCCAGCAAAGGGGTACTGGGGCCAACGTCCTGACTTTC
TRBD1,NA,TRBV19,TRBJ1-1,CASTRTQGDTEAFF,TGTGCCAGTACCCGGACTCAGGGGGACACTGAAGCTTTCTTT
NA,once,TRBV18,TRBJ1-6,CASSPGGALHF,TGTGCCAGCTCACCCGGGGGGGCCCTCCACTTT
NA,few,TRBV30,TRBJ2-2,CAWSVRQGTGELFF,TGTGCCTGGAGTGTACGTCAGGGCACCGGGGAGCTGTTTTTT
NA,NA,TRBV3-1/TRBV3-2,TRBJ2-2,CASSRGASGELFF,TGTGCCAGCAGCCGCGGGGCGTCCGGGGAGCTGTTTTTT
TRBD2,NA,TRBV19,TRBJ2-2,CASSMSGGANGELFF,TGTGCCAGTAGTATGAGCGGGGGGGCTAACGGGGAGCTGTTTTTT
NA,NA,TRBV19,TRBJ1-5,CASSTDRNQPQHF,TGTGCCAGTAGTACAGACAGGAATCAGCCCCAGCATTTT
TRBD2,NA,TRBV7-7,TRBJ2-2,CASSLALAGAGELFF,TGTGCCAGCAGCTTAGCCCTAGCGGGGGCGGGGGAGCTGTTTTTT
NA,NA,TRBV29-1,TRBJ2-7,CSVKQNYEQYF,TGCAGCGTAAAACAGAACTACGAGCAGTACTTC
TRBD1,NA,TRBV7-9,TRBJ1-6,CASRPRGTEHSPLHF,TGTGCCAGCAGGCCCCGAGGGACAGAGCATTCACCCCTCCACTTT
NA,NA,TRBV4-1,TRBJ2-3,CASSPSKTITDTQYF,TGCGCCAGCAGCCCATCCAAGACTATCACAGATACGCAGTATTTT
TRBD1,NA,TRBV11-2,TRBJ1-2,CASSLALDRGKGYTF,TGTGCCAGCAGCTTAGCCCTTGACAGGGGGAAAGGCTACACCTTC
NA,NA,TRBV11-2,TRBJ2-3,CASSKQRTDTQYF,TGTGCCAGCAGCAAACAGAGAACAGATACGCAGTATTTT
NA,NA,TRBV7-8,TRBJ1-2,CASSPTDSYGYTF,TGTGCCAGCAGCCCGACAGATTCCTATGGCTACACCTTC
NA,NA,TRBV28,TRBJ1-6,CASRNTGTQDNSPLHF,TGTGCCAGCAGAAACACCGGGACACAAGATAATTCACCCCTCCACTTT
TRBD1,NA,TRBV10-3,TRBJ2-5,CAISEFAEGQGRSRETQYF,TGTGCCATCAGTGAGTTCGCTGAGGGACAGGGCCGTTCGAGAGAGACCCAGTACTTC
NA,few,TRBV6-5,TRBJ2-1,CATDSSYNEQFF,TGTGCCACCGACAGCTCCTACAATGAGCAGTTCTTC
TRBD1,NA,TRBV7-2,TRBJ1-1,CASSPTGGYTEAFF,TGTGCCAGCAGCCCAACAGGGGGTTACACTGAAGCTTTCTTT
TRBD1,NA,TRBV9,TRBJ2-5,CASSNPRDSVQETQYF,TGTGCCAGCAGCAACCCCAGGGACAGTGTTCAAGAGACCCAGTACTTC
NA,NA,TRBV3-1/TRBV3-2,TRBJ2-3,CASSRREADTQYF,TGTGCCAGCAGCCGCCGAGAGGCAGATACGCAGTATTTT
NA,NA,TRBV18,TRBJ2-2,CASSPRQANTGELFF,TGTGCCAGCTCACCAAGACAGGCGAACACCGGGGAGCTGTTTTTT
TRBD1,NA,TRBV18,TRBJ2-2,CASSQDRVDGELFF,TGTGCCAGCTCACAGGACAGGGTGGACGGGGAGCTGTTTTTT
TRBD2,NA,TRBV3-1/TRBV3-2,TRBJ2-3,CASSRDRSGTSGGGTDTQYF,TGTGCCAGCAGCCGCGACCGATCCGGGACTAGCGGGGGGGGGACAGATACGCAGTATTTT
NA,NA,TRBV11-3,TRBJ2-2,CASSHTRNTGELFF,TGTGCCAGCAGCCATACTAGGAACACCGGGGAGCTGTTTTTT
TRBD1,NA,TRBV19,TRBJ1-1,CASSAGDSKAFF,TGTGCCAGTAGTGCCGGGGACAGTAAGGCTTTCTTT
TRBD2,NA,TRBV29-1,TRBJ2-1,CSVGLEEQFF,TGCAGCGTAGGACTAGAAGAGCAGTTCTTC
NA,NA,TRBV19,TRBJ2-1,CATFGGNNEQFF,TGTGCCACCTTTGGAGGGAACAATGAGCAGTTCTTC